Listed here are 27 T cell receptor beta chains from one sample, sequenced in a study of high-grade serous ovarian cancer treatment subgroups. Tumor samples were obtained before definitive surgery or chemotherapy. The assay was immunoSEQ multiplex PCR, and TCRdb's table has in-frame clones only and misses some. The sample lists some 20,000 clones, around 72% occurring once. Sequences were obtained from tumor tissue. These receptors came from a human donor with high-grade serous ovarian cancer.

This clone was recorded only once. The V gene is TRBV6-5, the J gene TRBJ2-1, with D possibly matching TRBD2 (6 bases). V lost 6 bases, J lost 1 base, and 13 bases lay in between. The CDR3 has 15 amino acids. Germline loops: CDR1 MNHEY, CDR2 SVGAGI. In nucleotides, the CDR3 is TGTGCCAGCAGGCCCGGGACTCAGTCCTACAATGAGCAGTTCTTC. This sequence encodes CASRPGTQSYNEQFF.

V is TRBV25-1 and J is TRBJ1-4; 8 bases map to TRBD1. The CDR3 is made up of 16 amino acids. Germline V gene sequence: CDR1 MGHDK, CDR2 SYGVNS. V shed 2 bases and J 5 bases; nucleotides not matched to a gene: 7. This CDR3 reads CASSERPRQGNEKLFF. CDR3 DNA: TGTGCCAGCAGTGAACGTCCGAGACAGGGGAATGAAAAACTGTTTTTT.

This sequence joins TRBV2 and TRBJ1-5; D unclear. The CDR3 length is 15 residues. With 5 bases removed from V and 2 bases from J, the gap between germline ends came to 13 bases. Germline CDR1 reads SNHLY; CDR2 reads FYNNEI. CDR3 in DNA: TGTGCCAGCAGTTCTAGCCCTAGGGGCAATCAGCCCCAGCATTTT. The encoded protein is CASSSSPRGNQPQHF.

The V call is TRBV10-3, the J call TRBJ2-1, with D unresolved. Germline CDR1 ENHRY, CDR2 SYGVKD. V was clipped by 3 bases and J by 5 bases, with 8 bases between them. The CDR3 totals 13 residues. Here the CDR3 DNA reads TGTGCCATCAGTGAAGGTCAGAACAATGAGCAGTTCTTC. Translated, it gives CAISEGQNNEQFF.

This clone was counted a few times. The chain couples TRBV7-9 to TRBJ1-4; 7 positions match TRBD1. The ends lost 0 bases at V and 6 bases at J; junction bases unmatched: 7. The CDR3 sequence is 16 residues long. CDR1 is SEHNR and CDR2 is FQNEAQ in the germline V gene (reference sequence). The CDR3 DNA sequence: TGTGCCAGCAGCTTAGCAACAGGGGTTGGATATGAAAAACTGTTTTTT. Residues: CASSLATGVGYEKLFF.

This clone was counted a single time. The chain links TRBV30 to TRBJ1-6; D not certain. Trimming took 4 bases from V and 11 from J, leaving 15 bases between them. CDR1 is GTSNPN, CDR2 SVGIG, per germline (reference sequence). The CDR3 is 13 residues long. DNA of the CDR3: TGTGCCTGGACGATCGCAGGTCGCACACCCCTCCACTTT. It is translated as CAWTIAGRTPLHF.

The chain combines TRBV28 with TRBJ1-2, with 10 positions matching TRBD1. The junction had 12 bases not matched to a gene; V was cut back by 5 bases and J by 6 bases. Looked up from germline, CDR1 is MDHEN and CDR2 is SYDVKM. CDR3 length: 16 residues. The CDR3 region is CASSPGQGVGKNGYTF. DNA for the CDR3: TGTGCCAGCAGTCCAGGACAGGGGGTGGGAAAGAATGGCTACACCTTC.

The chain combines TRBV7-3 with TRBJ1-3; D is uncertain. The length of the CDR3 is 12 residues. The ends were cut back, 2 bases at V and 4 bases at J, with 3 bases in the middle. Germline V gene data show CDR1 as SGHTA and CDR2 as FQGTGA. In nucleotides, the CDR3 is TGTGCCAGCAGCTTAGGAGGAAACACCATATATTTT. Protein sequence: CASSLGGNTIYF.

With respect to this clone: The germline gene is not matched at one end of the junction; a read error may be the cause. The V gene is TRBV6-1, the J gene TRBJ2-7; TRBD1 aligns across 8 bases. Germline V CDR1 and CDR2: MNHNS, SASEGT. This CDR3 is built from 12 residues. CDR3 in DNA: TGTGCCGGCAGGGGGCCCCTCGGCGAGCAGTACTTC. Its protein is CAGRGPLGEQYF.

CDR3 residues: CASSAGYGYTF. The CDR3 nucleotides read TGTGCCAGCAGCGCCGGGTATGGCTACACCTTC. The chain links TRBV7-2 to TRBJ1-2; D is undetermined. The CDR3 length is 11 residues. The V end lost 5 bases, the J end lost 5 bases, and 6 bases lay between the germline ends. Germline CDR1 SGHTA, CDR2 FQGNSA.

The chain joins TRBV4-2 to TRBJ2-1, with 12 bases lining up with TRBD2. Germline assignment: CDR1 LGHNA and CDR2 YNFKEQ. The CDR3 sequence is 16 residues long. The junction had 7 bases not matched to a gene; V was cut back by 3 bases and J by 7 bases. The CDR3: CASSHFLAGGPNEQFF. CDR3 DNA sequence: TGTGCCAGCAGCCACTTCCTAGCGGGAGGGCCAAATGAGCAGTTCTTC.

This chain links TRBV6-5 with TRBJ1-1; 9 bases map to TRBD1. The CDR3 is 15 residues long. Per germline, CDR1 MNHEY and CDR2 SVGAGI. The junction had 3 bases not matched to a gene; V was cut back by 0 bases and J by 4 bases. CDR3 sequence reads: CASSYSGTGRTEAFF. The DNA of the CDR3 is TGTGCCAGCAGTTACTCGGGGACAGGGCGCACTGAAGCTTTCTTT.

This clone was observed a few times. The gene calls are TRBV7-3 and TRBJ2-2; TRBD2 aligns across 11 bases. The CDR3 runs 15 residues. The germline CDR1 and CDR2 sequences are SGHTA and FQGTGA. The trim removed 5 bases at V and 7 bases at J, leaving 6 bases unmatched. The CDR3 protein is CASSPLAGGVGELFF. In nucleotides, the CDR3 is TGTGCCAGCAGCCCTCTAGCGGGAGGCGTCGGGGAGCTGTTTTTT.

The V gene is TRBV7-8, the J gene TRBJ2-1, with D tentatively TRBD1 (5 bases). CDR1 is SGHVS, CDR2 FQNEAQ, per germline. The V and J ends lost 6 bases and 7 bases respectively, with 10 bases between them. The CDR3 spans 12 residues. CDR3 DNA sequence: TGTGCCAGCAGTCCCCAGGGTAATGAGCAGTTCTTC. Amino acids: CASSPQGNEQFF.

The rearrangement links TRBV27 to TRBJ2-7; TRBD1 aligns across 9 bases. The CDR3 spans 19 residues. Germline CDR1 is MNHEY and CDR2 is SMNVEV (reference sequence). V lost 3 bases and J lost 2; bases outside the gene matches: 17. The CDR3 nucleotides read TGTGCCAGCAGTTTGTACTCGGGACAGGGAGGGAATTTCCCCTACGAGCAGTACTTC. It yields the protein CASSLYSGQGGNFPYEQYF.

This CDR3 reads CASSSRQVPPGYEQYF. The DNA of the CDR3 is TGCGCCAGCAGCTCCCGACAGGTCCCACCTGGGTACGAGCAGTACTTC. This chain joins TRBV5-1 and TRBJ2-7, with a possible D match to TRBD1 (6 bases). The CDR3 runs to 16 residues. The germline V gene encodes CDR1 SGHRS and CDR2 YFSETQ. Deletions cut 3 bases from V and 4 bases from J, with 20 bases between.

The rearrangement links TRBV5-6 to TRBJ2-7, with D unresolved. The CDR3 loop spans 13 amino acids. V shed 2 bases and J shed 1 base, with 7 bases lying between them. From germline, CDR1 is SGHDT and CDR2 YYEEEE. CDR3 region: CASSFDWSYEQYF. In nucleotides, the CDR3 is TGTGCCAGCAGCTTTGACTGGTCCTACGAGCAGTACTTC.

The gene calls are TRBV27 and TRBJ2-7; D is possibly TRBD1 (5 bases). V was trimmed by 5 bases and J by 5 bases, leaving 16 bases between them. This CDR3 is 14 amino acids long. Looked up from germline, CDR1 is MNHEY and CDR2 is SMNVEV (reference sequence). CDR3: CASSTKGPRNEQYF. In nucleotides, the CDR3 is TGTGCCAGCAGTACCAAGGGGCCACGCAACGAGCAGTACTTC.

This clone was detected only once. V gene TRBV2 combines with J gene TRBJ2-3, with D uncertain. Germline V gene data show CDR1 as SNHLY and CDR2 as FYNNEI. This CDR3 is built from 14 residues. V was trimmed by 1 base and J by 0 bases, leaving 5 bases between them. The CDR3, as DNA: TGTGCCAGCAGTGAAGGTCTAAGCACAGATACGCAGTATTTT. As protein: CASSEGLSTDTQYF.

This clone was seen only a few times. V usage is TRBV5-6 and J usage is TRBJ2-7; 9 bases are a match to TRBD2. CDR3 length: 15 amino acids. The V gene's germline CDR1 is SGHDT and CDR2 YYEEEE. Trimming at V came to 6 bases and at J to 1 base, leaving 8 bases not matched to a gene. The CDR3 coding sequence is TGTGCCAGCAAGGAGCGGGAGGCCGGGTCCTACGAGCAGTACTTC. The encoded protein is CASKEREAGSYEQYF.

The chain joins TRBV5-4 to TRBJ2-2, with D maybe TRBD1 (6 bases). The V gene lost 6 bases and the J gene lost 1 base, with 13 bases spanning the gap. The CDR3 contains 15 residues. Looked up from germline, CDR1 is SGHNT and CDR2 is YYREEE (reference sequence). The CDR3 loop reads CASTSQGLNTGELFF. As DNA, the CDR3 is TGTGCCAGCACCTCCCAGGGGTTGAACACCGGGGAGCTGTTTTTT.

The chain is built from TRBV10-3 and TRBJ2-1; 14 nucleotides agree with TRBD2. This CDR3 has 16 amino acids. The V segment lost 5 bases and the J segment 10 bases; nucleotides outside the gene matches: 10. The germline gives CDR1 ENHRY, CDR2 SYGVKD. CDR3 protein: CAISWRGTSGGGEQFF. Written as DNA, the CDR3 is TGTGCCATCAGTTGGCGGGGGACTAGCGGGGGCGGGGAGCAGTTCTTC.

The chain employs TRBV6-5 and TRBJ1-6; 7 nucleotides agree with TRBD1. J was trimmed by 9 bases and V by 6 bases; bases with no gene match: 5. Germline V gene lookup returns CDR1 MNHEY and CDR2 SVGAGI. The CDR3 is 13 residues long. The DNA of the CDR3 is TGTGCCAGCAGAGGGACAGTCCCTTCACCCCTCCACTTT. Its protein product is CASRGTVPSPLHF.

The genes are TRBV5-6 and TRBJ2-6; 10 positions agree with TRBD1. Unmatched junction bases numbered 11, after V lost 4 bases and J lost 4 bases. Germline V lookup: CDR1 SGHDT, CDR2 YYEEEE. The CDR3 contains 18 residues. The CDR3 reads CASSPGPGTGAGANVLTF. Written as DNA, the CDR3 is TGTGCCAGCAGCCCAGGTCCCGGGACAGGGGCCGGGGCCAACGTCCTGACTTTC.

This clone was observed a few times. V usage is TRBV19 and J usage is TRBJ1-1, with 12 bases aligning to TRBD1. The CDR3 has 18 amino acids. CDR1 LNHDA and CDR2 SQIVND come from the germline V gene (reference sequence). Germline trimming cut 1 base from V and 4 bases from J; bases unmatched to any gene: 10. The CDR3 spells CASSIAWDRGRSSTEAFF. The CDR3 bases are TGTGCCAGTAGTATAGCTTGGGACAGGGGGCGAAGTAGCACTGAAGCTTTCTTT. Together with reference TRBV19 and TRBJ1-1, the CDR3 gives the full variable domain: DGGITQSPKYLFRKEGQNVTLSCEQNLNHDAMYWYRQDPGQGLRLIYYSQIVNDFQKGDIAEGYSVSREKKESFPLTVTSAQKNPTAFYLCASSIAWDRGRSSTEAFFGQGTRLTVV.

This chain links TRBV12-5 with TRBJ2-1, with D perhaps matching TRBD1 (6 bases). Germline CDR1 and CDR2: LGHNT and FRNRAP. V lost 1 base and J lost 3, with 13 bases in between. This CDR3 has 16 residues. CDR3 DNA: TGTGCTAGTGGTTTGGCCACCGGGACAAGCTACAATGAGCAGTTCTTC. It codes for CASGLATGTSYNEQFF.

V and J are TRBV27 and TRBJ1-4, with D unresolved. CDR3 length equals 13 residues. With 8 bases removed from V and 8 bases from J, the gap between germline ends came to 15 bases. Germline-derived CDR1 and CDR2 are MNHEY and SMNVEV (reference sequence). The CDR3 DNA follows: TGTGCCAGCCGCCTGTTGGGCGCGGAAAAACTGTTTTTT. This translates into CASRLLGAEKLFF.